This TCR beta chain was obtained from a study of T cell changes during pregnancy in multiple sclerosis. Repertoires were generated with immunoSEQ multiplex PCR, while TCRdb's copy carries only in-frame clones and drops some. The sample carries about 66,000 clones, roughly nine tenths recorded once. This TCR derives from a female donor with multiple sclerosis, enrolled in a pregnancy study. The sample was CD8+ T cells from peripheral blood mononuclear cells, taken before pregnancy.

The CDR3 loop is CASSDIGQNTEAFF. The CDR3 region has the DNA TGTGCCAGCAGTGATATAGGACAGAACACTGAAGCTTTCTTT. The chain links TRBV6-1 to TRBJ1-1; the D gene is possibly TRBD1 (5 bases). The CDR3 extends over 14 amino acids. The V end was cut by 3 bases, the J end by 1 base, with 9 bases between. Germline CDR1 and CDR2: MNHNS and SASEGT.